The TCR beta chain described here comes from a study of CD4 T cells in relation to SARS-CoV-2 and coronaviruses. Study details: Crossreactive spike epitopes shared across donors were mapped to their HLA restriction. Whole-study results and caveats: Samples before the pandemic and after infection were not matched within any donor.

About this clone: What it binds is not known.

Data came from immunoSEQ multiplex PCR; TCRdb stores just in-frame clones and leaves some out. The sample lists some 20,000 clones; approximately 78% were seen once. This CDR3 contains 13 residues. V shed 3 bases and J 7 bases; nucleotides not matched to a gene: 2. Before the COVID-19 pandemic, during about 2010-2019, CD4+ T cells were taken from unexposed donors. Isolation of CD4+ T cells took place after nine to ten days in culture. Unexposed-donor CD4+ T cells were probed with SARS-CoV-2 S/N and four cold-coronavirus spikes, cells permitting. The sequence derives from a human donor in good health. The J gene is TRBJ2-1, the V gene TRBV12-3 or TRBV12-4, with 8 bases matching TRBD1. The sequenced sample was CD4+ T cells from PBMCs, cultured in vitro. CDR3 loop: CASSFRTGNEQFF. In DNA form, the CDR3 reads TGTGCCAGCAGTTTCCGGACAGGGAATGAGCAGTTCTTC.